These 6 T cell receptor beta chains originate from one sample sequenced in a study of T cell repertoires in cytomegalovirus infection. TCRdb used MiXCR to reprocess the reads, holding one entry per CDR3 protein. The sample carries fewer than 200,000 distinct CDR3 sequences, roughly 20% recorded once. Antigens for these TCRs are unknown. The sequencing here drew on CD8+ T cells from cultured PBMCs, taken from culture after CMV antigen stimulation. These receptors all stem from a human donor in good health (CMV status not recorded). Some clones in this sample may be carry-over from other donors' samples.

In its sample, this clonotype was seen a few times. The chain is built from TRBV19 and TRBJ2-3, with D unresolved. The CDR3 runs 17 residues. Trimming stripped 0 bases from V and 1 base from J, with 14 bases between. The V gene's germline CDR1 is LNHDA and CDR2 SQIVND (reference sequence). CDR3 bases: TGTGCCAGTAGTATAGATTCTCACGGGTATGGCACAGATACGCAGTATTTT. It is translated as CASSIDSHGYGTDTQYF.

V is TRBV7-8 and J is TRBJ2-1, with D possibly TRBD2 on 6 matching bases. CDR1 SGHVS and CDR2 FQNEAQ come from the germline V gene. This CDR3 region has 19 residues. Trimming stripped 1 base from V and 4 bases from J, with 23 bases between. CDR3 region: CASSLGTTFSSALYNEQFF. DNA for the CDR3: TGTGCCAGCAGCTTAGGGACCACTTTTTCTAGCGCCTTATACAATGAGCAGTTCTTC.

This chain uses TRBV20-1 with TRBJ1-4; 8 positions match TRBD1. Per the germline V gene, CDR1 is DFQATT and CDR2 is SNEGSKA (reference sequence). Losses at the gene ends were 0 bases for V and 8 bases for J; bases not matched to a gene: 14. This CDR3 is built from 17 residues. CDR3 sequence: CSARDRQGATLDEKLFF. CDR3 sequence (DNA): TGCAGTGCTAGAGATCGGCAGGGGGCTACCCTGGACGAAAAACTGTTTTTT.

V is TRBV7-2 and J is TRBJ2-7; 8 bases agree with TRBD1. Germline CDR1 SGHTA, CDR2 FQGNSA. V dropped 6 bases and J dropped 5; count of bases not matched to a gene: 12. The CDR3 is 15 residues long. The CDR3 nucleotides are TGTGCCAGCAGTCACATCACAGGGGGGCCTGACGAGCAGTACTTC. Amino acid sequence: CASSHITGGPDEQYF.

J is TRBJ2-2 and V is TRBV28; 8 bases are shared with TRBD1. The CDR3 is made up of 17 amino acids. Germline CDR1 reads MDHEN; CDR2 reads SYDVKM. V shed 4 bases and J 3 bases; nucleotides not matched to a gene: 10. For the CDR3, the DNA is TGTGCCAGCAGTTCATTCCTCACAGGGGGGTACACCGGGGAGCTGTTTTTT. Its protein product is CASSSFLTGGYTGELFF.

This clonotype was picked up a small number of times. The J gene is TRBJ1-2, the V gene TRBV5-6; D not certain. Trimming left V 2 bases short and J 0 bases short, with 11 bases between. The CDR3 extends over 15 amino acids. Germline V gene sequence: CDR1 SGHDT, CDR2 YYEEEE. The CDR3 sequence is CASSFQETANYGYTF. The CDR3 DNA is TGTGCCAGCAGCTTCCAGGAGACCGCTAACTATGGCTACACCTTC.